This TCR beta chain was sequenced for a study of cytomegalovirus exposure and HLA in healthy donors. Study observations and caveats: TCR beta chain V- and J-gene trimming was linked, in a later analysis, to a missense variant in DCLRE1C. Most subjects had HLA-A and HLA-B alleles reportedly predicted accurately by TCR beta sequences.

This clone was detected only once. Its antigen is currently unknown. Trimming shortened V by 3 bases and J by 9 bases, and 12 bases separated the two germline ends. CDR1 and CDR2 (germline): MDHEN, SYDVKM. The CDR3 sequence is 13 residues long. It was with 60 Vbeta and 13 Jbeta primers that the PCR ran. The data were produced by immunoSEQ multiplex PCR, yet TCRdb's version contains in-frame clones alone and is incomplete. The sample yields some 120,000 clones, over 65% seen once. The sequencing sample was made of PBMCs. The chain employs TRBV28 and TRBJ2-1; D remains ambiguous. The receptor was derived from a woman aged 25 to 39 in good health and CMV-seronegative. DNA for the CDR3: TGTGCCAGCAGTTTTTTCGTCACGGGTGAGCAGTTCTTC. It codes for CASSFFVTGEQFF. Together with reference TRBV28 and TRBJ2-1, the CDR3 gives the full variable domain: DVKVTQSSRYLVKRTGEKVFLECVQDMDHENMFWYRQDPGLGLRLIYFSYDVKMKEKGDIPEGYSVSREKKERFSLILESASTNQTSMYLCASSFFVTGEQFFGPGTRLTVL.